The rows below give T cell receptor beta chains drawn from one sample of a study of shared clonotypes between healthy human individuals. Clones were read by immunoSEQ multiplex PCR, and TCRdb kept only the in-frame ones, dropping some. The table lists under 600,000 clones, over 75% of them singletons, with roughly an eighth in the top ten. The sequenced material came from PBMCs. These receptors originate from a woman aged 40-49 years in good health. Some clones in this sample may be carry-over from other donors' samples. Each CDR3 is given with its conserved first and last residue. A D gene is named only where the DNA matches it firmly. The listing skips clone size in some rows; elsewhere it reads once, few, many or a size class.

-	TRBV7-9	-	TRBJ1-2	CASKTAGVNYGYTF	TGTGCCAGCAAAACCGCGGGGGTTAACTATGGCTACACCTTC
TRBD1	TRBV18	-	TRBJ2-7	CASSYEQGHEQYF	TGTGCCAGCTCATACGAACAGGGGCACGAGCAGTACTTC
TRBD2	TRBV28	-	TRBJ2-7	CASSATSGSPYEQYF	TGTGCCAGCAGTGCGACTAGCGGGAGTCCCTACGAGCAGTACTTC
-	TRBV19	-	TRBJ2-1	CASSIGTNNEQFF	TGTGCCAGTAGTATAGGCACCAACAATGAGCAGTTCTTC
-	TRBV7-9	-	TRBJ1-1	CASSFYDGGGTEAFF	TGTGCCAGCAGCTTTTATGATGGGGGCGGGACTGAAGCTTTCTTT
-	TRBV7-8	-	TRBJ1-1	CASSRTVNTEAFF	TGTGCCAGCAGCCGGACTGTGAACACTGAAGCTTTCTTT
TRBD1	TRBV29-1	-	TRBJ1-4	CSVEVQGAFSEKLFF	TGCAGCGTTGAGGTTCAGGGGGCATTTTCTGAAAAACTGTTTTTT
-	TRBV28	-	TRBJ2-1	CASSFRGQKQFF	TGTGCCAGCAGTTTTAGAGGACAGAAGCAGTTCTTC
-	TRBV2	-	TRBJ2-1	CASSEGGSYNEQFF	TGTGCCAGCAGTGAGGGAGGCAGCTACAATGAGCAGTTCTTC
TRBD2	TRBV5-6	-	TRBJ2-5	CASSSETGLAGGRETQYF	TGTGCCAGCAGCAGCGAGACGGGACTAGCGGGAGGGCGTGAGACCCAGTACTTC
-	TRBV7-9	few	TRBJ2-3	CASSYDYSTDTQYF	TGTGCCAGCAGCTATGACTACAGCACAGATACGCAGTATTTT
-	TRBV7-9	-	TRBJ2-1	CASSRPRTAHEQFF	TGTGCCAGCAGCCGTCCTCGGACAGCTCATGAGCAGTTCTTC
TRBD1	TRBV19	-	TRBJ1-5	CASTSPRQGSNQPQHF	TGTGCCAGTACCTCGCCCCGACAGGGTAGCAATCAGCCCCAGCATTTT
TRBD2	TRBV7-2	-	TRBJ2-7	CASSVGLAGTVGVDEQYF	TGTGCCAGCAGCGTGGGACTAGCGGGTACAGTGGGCGTCGACGAGCAGTACTTC
-	TRBV27	-	TRBJ2-5	CASSPGRARGGTQYF	TGTGCCAGCAGTCCCGGCCGGGCGCGAGGGGGGACCCAGTACTTC
TRBD2	TRBV7-2	-	TRBJ2-1	CASSPSGGWNEQFF	TGTGCCAGCAGTCCCTCGGGGGGGTGGAATGAGCAGTTCTTC
-	TRBV15	-	TRBJ2-2	CATKRTENTGELFF	TGTGCCACCAAGCGGACCGAGAACACCGGGGAGCTGTTTTTT
-	TRBV28	-	TRBJ1-5	CASRTGSLNQPQHF	TGTGCCAGCCGTACCGGGAGTCTCAATCAGCCCCAGCATTTT
-	TRBV5-1	-	TRBJ2-1	CASSFSGSYNEQFF	TGCGCCAGCAGCTTCAGCGGATCATACAATGAGCAGTTCTTC
-	TRBV4-3	once	TRBJ2-1	CASSRERNSYNEQFF	TGCGCCAGCAGCCGAGAGCGGAACTCCTACAATGAGCAGTTCTTC
TRBD1	TRBV29-1	-	TRBJ1-1	CSVDRAGGQTEAFF	TGCAGCGTTGATAGGGCAGGGGGCCAAACTGAAGCTTTCTTT
-	TRBV2	-	TRBJ1-6	CASTDRRGSPLHF	TGTGCCAGCACTGACAGGCGGGGTTCACCCCTCCACTTT
-	TRBV18	-	TRBJ1-2	CASSTPNYGYTF	TGTGCCAGCTCTACCCCTAACTATGGCTACACCTTC
TRBD1	TRBV11-2	-	TRBJ1-2	CASSRYNRGLILGGYTF	TGTGCCAGCAGCCGATACAACAGGGGGCTTATTCTGGGTGGCTACACCTTC
TRBD1	TRBV2	few	TRBJ2-1	CASKGQEQFF	TGTGCCAGCAAGGGACAGGAGCAGTTCTTC
-	TRBV6-5	-	TRBJ2-7	CASSTGFTPEQYF	TGTGCCAGCAGTACAGGATTTACCCCCGAGCAGTACTTC
TRBD2	TRBV29-1	-	TRBJ2-1	CSVTRGPEANIVGTSGYNEQFF	TGCAGCGTAACCCGCGGACCCGAGGCTAACATTGTGGGGACTAGCGGGTATAATGAGCAGTTCTTC
-	TRBV27	-	TRBJ1-1	CASSRRDHTEAFF	TGTGCCAGCAGCCGGAGGGACCACACTGAAGCTTTCTTT
-	TRBV25-1	-	TRBJ1-2	CASSEFEPNYGYTF	TGTGCCAGCAGTGAATTCGAACCAAACTATGGCTACACCTTC
-	TRBV19	few	TRBJ1-5	CASNRGFSNQPQHF	TGTGCCAGTAATCGGGGCTTTAGCAATCAGCCCCAGCATTTT
TRBD1	TRBV18	-	TRBJ2-3	CASSPDRVPDTQYF	TGTGCCAGCTCACCGGACAGGGTCCCAGATACGCAGTATTTT
-	TRBV28	-	TRBJ1-5	CASSSLAVPQHF	TGTGCCAGCAGTTCCCTGGCGGTACCCCAGCATTTT
-	TRBV30	-	TRBJ2-7	CAWSSGGGEYF	TGTGCCTGGAGTAGTGGGGGCGGAGAGTACTTC
TRBD2	TRBV11-2	-	TRBJ2-5	CASSLGGGRRETQYF	TGTGCCAGCAGCTTAGGGGGAGGGCGACGGGAGACCCAGTACTTC
-	TRBV4-1	-	TRBJ1-1	CASSQKSGGNTEAFF	TGCGCCAGCAGCCAAAAATCGGGGGGAAACACTGAAGCTTTCTTT
-	TRBV28	-	TRBJ2-3	CASTLVAVSDTQYF	TGTGCCAGCACTCTTGTGGCAGTTTCAGATACGCAGTATTTT
-	TRBV25-1	few	TRBJ2-7	CASSESRVPHYEQYF	TGTGCCAGCAGTGAATCACGGGTCCCCCACTACGAGCAGTACTTC
-	TRBV7-8	-	TRBJ2-3	CASSLFPARRGTDTQYF	TGTGCCAGCAGCCTCTTCCCGGCTAGGAGGGGCACAGATACGCAGTATTTT